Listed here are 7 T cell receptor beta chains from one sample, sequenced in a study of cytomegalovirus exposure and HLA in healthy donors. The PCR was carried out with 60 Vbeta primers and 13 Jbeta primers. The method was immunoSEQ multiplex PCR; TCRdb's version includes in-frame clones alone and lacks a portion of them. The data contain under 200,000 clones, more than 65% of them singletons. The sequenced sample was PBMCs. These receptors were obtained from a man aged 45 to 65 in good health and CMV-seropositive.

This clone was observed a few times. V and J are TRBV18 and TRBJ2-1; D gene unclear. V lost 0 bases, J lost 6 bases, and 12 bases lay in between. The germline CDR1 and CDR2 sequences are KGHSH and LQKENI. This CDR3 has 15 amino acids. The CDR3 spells CASSPPVRISNEQFF. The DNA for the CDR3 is TGTGCCAGCTCACCACCCGTTAGAATCTCCAATGAGCAGTTCTTC. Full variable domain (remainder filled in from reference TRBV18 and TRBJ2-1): NAGVMQNPRHLVRRRGQEARLRCSPMKGHSHVYWYRQLPEEGLKFMVYLQKENIIDESGMPKERFSAEFPKEGPSILRIQQVVRGDSAAYFCASSPPVRISNEQFFGPGTRLTVL.

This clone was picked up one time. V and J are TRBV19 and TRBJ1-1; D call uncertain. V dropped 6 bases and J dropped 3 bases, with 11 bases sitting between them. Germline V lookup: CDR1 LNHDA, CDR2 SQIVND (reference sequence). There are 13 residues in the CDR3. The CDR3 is CASRHTGDTEAFF. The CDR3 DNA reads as TGTGCCAGTAGACACACCGGAGACACTGAAGCTTTCTTT. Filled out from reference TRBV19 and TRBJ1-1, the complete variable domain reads DGGITQSPKYLFRKEGQNVTLSCEQNLNHDAMYWYRQDPGQGLRLIYYSQIVNDFQKGDIAEGYSVSREKKESFPLTVTSAQKNPTAFYLCASRHTGDTEAFFGQGTRLTVV.

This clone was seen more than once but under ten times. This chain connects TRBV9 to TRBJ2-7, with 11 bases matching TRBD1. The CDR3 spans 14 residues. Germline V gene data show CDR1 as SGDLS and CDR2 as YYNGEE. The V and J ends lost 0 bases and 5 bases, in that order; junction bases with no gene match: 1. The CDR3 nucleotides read TGTGCCAGCAGCGTAGGGACAGGGGGCCACGAGCAGTACTTC. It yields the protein CASSVGTGGHEQYF.

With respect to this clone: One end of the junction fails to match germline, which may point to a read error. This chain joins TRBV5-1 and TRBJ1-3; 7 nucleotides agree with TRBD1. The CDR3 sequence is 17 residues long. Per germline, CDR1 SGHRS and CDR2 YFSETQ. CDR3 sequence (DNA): TGCGCCAGCAGATTGGGGACAGCACATAGATCTGGAAACACCATATATTTT. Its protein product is CASRLGTAHRSGNTIYF.

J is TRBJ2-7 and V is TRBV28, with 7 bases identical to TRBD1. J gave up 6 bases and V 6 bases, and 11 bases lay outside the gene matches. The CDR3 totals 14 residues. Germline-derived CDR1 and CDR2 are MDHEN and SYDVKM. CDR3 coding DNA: TGTGCCAGCAGCCCCGACAGGGTATCGGTCGAGCAGTACGTC. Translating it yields CASSPDRVSVEQYV.

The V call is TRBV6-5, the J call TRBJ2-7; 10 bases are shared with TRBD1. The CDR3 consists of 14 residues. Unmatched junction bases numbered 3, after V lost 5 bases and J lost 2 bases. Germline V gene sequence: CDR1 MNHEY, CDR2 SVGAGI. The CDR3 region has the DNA TGTGCCAGCAGTCTAGACAGGGGGCCCTACGAGCAGTACTTC. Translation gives CASSLDRGPYEQYF.

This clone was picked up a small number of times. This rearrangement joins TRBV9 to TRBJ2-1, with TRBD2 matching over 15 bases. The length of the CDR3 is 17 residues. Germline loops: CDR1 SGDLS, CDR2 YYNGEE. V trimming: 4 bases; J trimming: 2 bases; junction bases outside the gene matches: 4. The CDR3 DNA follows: TGTGCCAGCAGCAGGACTAGCGGGAGGGTAACCTACAATGAGCAGTTCTTC. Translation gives CASSRTSGRVTYNEQFF.